These 30 T cell receptor beta chains share one sample of origin, sequenced in a study of cytomegalovirus exposure and HLA in healthy donors. The PCR had 60 Vbeta and 13 Jbeta primers. Profiled with immunoSEQ multiplex PCR; TCRdb holds only in-frame clones, not every one. Its table lists 200,000 to 250,000 clones. Sequencing was done on a sample of PBMCs. The receptors were gathered from a girl aged 2 to 9 in good health and CMV-seropositive.

The chain uses TRBV11-2 and TRBJ1-1; possible D gene TRBD1, 5 bases. V lost 5 bases, J lost 6 bases, and 16 bases lay in between. Germline assignment: CDR1 SGHAT and CDR2 FQNNGV. This CDR3 has 14 residues. CDR3 sequence reads: CASSTGQGGAEAFF. The CDR3, as DNA: TGTGCCAGCAGCACCGGCCAGGGAGGGGCTGAAGCTTTCTTT. Combining the CDR3 with reference TRBV11-2 and TRBJ1-1 gives the whole variable domain EAGVAQSPRYKIIEKRQSVAFWCNPISGHATLYWYQQILGQGPKLLIQFQNNGVVDDSQLPKDRFSAERLKGVDSTLKIQPAKLEDSAVYLCASSTGQGGAEAFFGQGTRLTVV.

The chain recombines TRBV2 with TRBJ2-1, with D maybe TRBD2 (6 bases). CDR3 length: 16 residues. Germline loops: CDR1 SNHLY, CDR2 FYNNEI. Trimming cost V 3 bases and J 5 bases, with 17 bases left between them. CDR3 in amino acids: CASSDASGVGHNEQFF. The CDR3 coding sequence is TGTGCCAGCAGTGATGCTTCGGGAGTAGGTCACAATGAGCAGTTCTTC.

For the CDR3, the DNA is TGCAGCGGGCTGGGGACACGGGAAGCTTTCTTT. Its translation is CSGLGTREAFF. This sequence joins TRBV29-1 and TRBJ1-1; maybe TRBD1 (6 bases). Germline CDR1 SQVTM, CDR2 ANQGSEA. V gave up 7 bases and J gave up 8 bases, with 14 bases separating them. There are 11 residues in the CDR3.

This chain connects TRBV27 to TRBJ2-1; 8 nucleotides align to TRBD2. V was clipped by 5 bases and J by 6 bases; unmatched bases: 9. In germline, CDR1 is MNHEY, CDR2 SMNVEV (reference sequence). The length of the CDR3 is 15 residues. For the CDR3, the DNA is TGTGCCAGCAGTACCCCGGGGGGGAGTGGCAATGAGCAGTTCTTC. Its translation: CASSTPGGSGNEQFF.

The chain carries TRBV5-1 and TRBJ2-1; 10 nucleotides match TRBD2. Germline CDR1 is SGHRS and CDR2 is YFSETQ. V lost 3 bases, J lost 8 bases, and 5 bases stayed unmatched. This CDR3 has 14 amino acids. The CDR3 spells CASSSPGLADEQFF. The CDR3 nucleotides are TGCGCCAGCAGCTCGCCCGGACTAGCGGATGAGCAGTTCTTC.

The chain recombines TRBV10-3 with TRBJ2-1, with 10 bases matching TRBD1. Germline CDR1 and CDR2: ENHRY and SYGVKD. The J segment lost 4 bases and the V segment lost 3 bases, leaving 3 bases of the junction unmatched. There are 15 residues in the CDR3. The CDR3 region is CAISDRTGGYNEQFF. Written as DNA, the CDR3 is TGTGCCATCAGTGACCGGACAGGGGGTTACAATGAGCAGTTCTTC.

V is TRBV13 and J is TRBJ1-2; D remains ambiguous. The CDR3 contains 14 residues. Germline V CDR1 and CDR2: PRHDT, FYEKMQ (reference sequence). The ends were cut back, 0 bases at V and 8 bases at J, with 13 bases in the middle. CDR3 nucleotides: TGTGCCAGCAGCTTAGGGCGGGTTCCGGGGGGCTACACCTTC. Encoded protein: CASSLGRVPGGYTF.

The genes are TRBV6-8 and TRBJ2-2; TRBD1 agrees at 7 bases. Trimming cost V 9 bases and J 6 bases; bases outside gene matches: 7. Germline V lookup: CDR1 MNHGY, CDR2 SAAAGT. The length of the CDR3 is 13 residues. The CDR3 bases are TGTGCCAGAGATGACAGGGCGGCCGGGGAGCTGTTTTTT. Translation: CARDDRAAGELFF.

The chain recombines TRBV19 with TRBJ2-1, with D possibly TRBD1 on 5 matching bases. The CDR3 covers 17 residues. V shed 6 bases and J shed 4 bases, with 22 bases lying between them. Germline CDR1 reads LNHDA; CDR2 reads SQIVND (reference sequence). Here the CDR3 reads CASRPPSPWGPYNEQFF. Written as DNA, the CDR3 is TGTGCCAGTAGGCCCCCTTCTCCCTGGGGCCCTTACAATGAGCAGTTCTTC.

The chain is built from TRBV9 and TRBJ2-2, with 8 nucleotides matching TRBD2. The CDR3 has 16 residues. Trimming cost V 2 bases and J 4 bases; bases outside gene matches: 7. Germline-derived CDR1 and CDR2 are SGDLS and YYNGEE. The CDR3 protein is CASSVERETVTGELFF. The CDR3 coding sequence is TGTGCCAGCAGCGTGGAGCGGGAGACGGTCACCGGGGAGCTGTTTTTT.

Here the CDR3 reads CASSQFRGRNMTQYF. The CDR3 nucleotides read TGTGCCAGCAGTCAGTTCCGGGGGAGGAATATGACCCAGTACTTC. The chain joins TRBV6-5 to TRBJ2-5; perhaps TRBD2 as D (6 bases). The ends were cut back, 5 bases at V and 7 bases at J, with 20 bases in the middle. The CDR3 length is 15 residues. From germline, CDR1 is MNHEY and CDR2 SVGAGI.

This chain connects TRBV6-9 to TRBJ1-4; D not resolved. The V gene lost 0 bases and the J gene lost 7 bases, with 9 bases spanning the gap. The CDR3 has 14 amino acids. Germline V gene data show CDR1 as MNHGY and CDR2 as SVAAGI. CDR3 amino acids: CASSYSSPSEKLFF. CDR3 in DNA: TGTGCCAGCAGTTATTCTAGTCCATCTGAAAAACTGTTTTTT.

The chain employs TRBV28 and TRBJ1-2, with 11 bases aligning to TRBD1. After removal of 4 bases from V and 6 bases from J, the junction contained 1 base not matched to a gene. CDR3 size: 13 residues. CDR1 is MDHEN, CDR2 SYDVKM, per germline. The CDR3 loop reads CASSSGQGDGYTF. CDR3 DNA sequence: TGTGCCAGCAGTTCGGGACAGGGGGATGGCTACACCTTC.

The chain recombines TRBV5-4 with TRBJ2-3, with D perhaps matching TRBD2 (6 bases). V gave up 0 bases and J gave up 4 bases, with 15 bases separating them. Germline-derived CDR1 and CDR2 are SGHNT and YYREEE (reference sequence). The CDR3 runs to 16 residues. For the CDR3, the DNA is TGTGCCAGCAGCTTGGGGGGTAGCGGTGGGGCAGATACGCAGTATTTT. It encodes CASSLGGSGGADTQYF.

The rearrangement uses TRBV7-9 and TRBJ2-1, with 9 bases identical to TRBD2. Germline V CDR1 and CDR2: SEHNR, FQNEAQ (reference sequence). This CDR3 has 15 residues. V lost 4 bases, J lost 10 bases, and 11 bases stayed unmatched. CDR3 DNA sequence: TGTGCCAGCAGCTATTCGACTAGCGGCCTTACGGAGCAGTTCTTC. It translates to CASSYSTSGLTEQFF.

This chain links TRBV11-2 with TRBJ2-5; TRBD1 agrees at 7 bases. V lost 0 bases to trimming and J lost 9 bases; unmatched junction nucleotides: 10. Germline CDR1 and CDR2: SGHAT and FQNNGV. The CDR3 sequence is 15 residues long. For the CDR3, the DNA is TGTGCCAGCAGCTTAGAAGGGGGACAGTCCGCGTCCCAGTACTTC. Residues: CASSLEGGQSASQYF.

The DNA for the CDR3 is TGTGCCAGCAGCGCACCCATGGGACATGAAGCTTTCTTT. Translating it yields CASSAPMGHEAFF. This chain links TRBV9 with TRBJ1-1; possibly TRBD1 for D (6 bases). Germline CDR1 reads SGDLS; CDR2 reads YYNGEE. The CDR3 runs 13 residues. V was cut by 3 bases and J by 7 bases, with 13 bases left in between.

The chain recombines TRBV4-1 with TRBJ2-7; 11 bases are a match to TRBD2. From germline, CDR1 is MGHRA and CDR2 YSYEKL. After removal of 1 base from V and 1 base from J, the junction contained 9 bases not matched to a gene. The CDR3 spans 18 residues. The CDR3 DNA is TGCGCCAGCAGCCAAGCAGAGGTGACTAGCGGGGCTTCCTACGAGCAGTACTTC. It encodes CASSQAEVTSGASYEQYF.

This chain links TRBV19 with TRBJ2-5, with 8 bases matching TRBD2. Near its end, the DNA agrees better with TRBJ2-7, so the J call may be wrong. CDR1 is LNHDA, CDR2 SQIVND, per germline (reference sequence). This CDR3 has 16 amino acids. The CDR3 protein is CASSMLLAASSYEQYF. Here the CDR3 DNA reads TGTGCCAGTAGTATGTTACTAGCGGCTAGCTCCTACGAGCAGTACTTC.

The genes are TRBV5-1 and TRBJ2-7; TRBD1 might be the D (6 bases). CDR1 and CDR2 (germline): SGHRS, YFSETQ. The CDR3 sequence is 16 residues long. V lost 7 bases and J 1 base, leaving 21 bases between the germline ends. The chain's CDR3 is CASSSNADRISYEQYF. DNA for the CDR3: TGCGCCAGCTCCTCCAACGCGGACAGAATTTCCTACGAGCAGTACTTC.

The chain carries TRBV7-6 and TRBJ1-1; 10 bases line up with TRBD1. Germline V lookup: CDR1 SGHVS, CDR2 FNYEAQ. V shed 5 bases, J shed 2 bases, and the junction held 2 bases outside the gene matches. The CDR3 totals 14 residues. The CDR3 nucleotides read TGTGCCAGCAGCATGACAGGGGGCAACACTGAAGCTTTCTTT. As protein: CASSMTGGNTEAFF.

This sequence joins TRBV25-1 and TRBJ1-1; a possible D gene is TRBD1 (5 bases). The V end was cut by 9 bases, the J end by 3 bases, with 11 bases between. The CDR3 is 12 residues long. Germline CDR1 reads MGHDK; CDR2 reads SYGVNS. CDR3 amino acids: CASTTEYTEAFF. The CDR3 DNA reads TGTGCCAGTACGACAGAATACACTGAAGCTTTCTTT.

The chain is built from TRBV27 and TRBJ2-7, with TRBD1 identical over 7 bases. V lost 7 bases, J lost 0 bases, and 9 bases stayed unmatched. The CDR3 is made up of 15 amino acids. CDR1 is MNHEY and CDR2 is SMNVEV in the germline V gene (reference sequence). The CDR3 sequence: CASKLLRDSSYEQYF. CDR3 nucleotide sequence: TGTGCCAGCAAACTCCTCCGGGACAGCTCCTACGAGCAGTACTTC.

The chain's CDR3 is CASSKYSALDYEQYF. The CDR3 nucleotides are TGTGCCAGCAGCAAGTATAGCGCCCTGGACTACGAGCAGTACTTC. The chain uses TRBV11-2 and TRBJ2-7; weak D call: TRBD2 (5 bases). The germline V gene encodes CDR1 SGHAT and CDR2 FQNNGV. V lost 5 bases to trimming and J lost 3 bases, with 17 bases between them. This CDR3 has 15 amino acids.

This sequence joins TRBV29-1 and TRBJ2-6, with D possibly being TRBD1 (6 bases). Germline-derived CDR1 and CDR2 are SQVTM and ANQGSEA. This CDR3 spans 16 amino acids. For the CDR3, the DNA is TGCAGAGCCGGGACAAGTCTTCGCTCTGGGGCCAACGTCCTGACTTTC. The encoded protein is CRAGTSLRSGANVLTF.

The V gene is TRBV15, the J gene TRBJ1-3, with D perhaps TRBD1 (5 bases). CDR3 length equals 19 residues. Germline loops: CDR1 LNHNV, CDR2 YYDKDF (reference sequence). Trimming cost V 0 bases and J 0 bases, with 18 bases left between them. The CDR3 region is CATSRDLVRDSSSGNTIYF. CDR3 in DNA: TGTGCCACCAGCAGAGACCTCGTCAGGGACTCCAGCTCTGGAAACACCATATATTTT.

The chain is built from TRBV5-1 and TRBJ1-2; 7 positions match TRBD1. The germline V gene encodes CDR1 SGHRS and CDR2 YFSETQ. V trimming: 0 bases; J trimming: 3 bases; junction bases outside the gene matches: 11. The CDR3 runs to 17 residues. CDR3 in amino acids: CASSLVPPGQWDYGYTF. CDR3 nucleotides: TGCGCCAGCAGCTTGGTTCCGCCGGGACAGTGGGACTATGGCTACACCTTC.

This chain uses TRBV7-8 with TRBJ2-7; 8 positions agree with TRBD1. Trimming at V came to 4 bases and at J to 4 bases, leaving 9 bases not matched to a gene. This CDR3 contains 15 residues. In germline, CDR1 is SGHVS, CDR2 FQNEAQ. In nucleotides, the CDR3 is TGTGCCAGCAGCTCGCCTACAGGGGGGTTTTACGAGCAGTACTTC. Translated: CASSSPTGGFYEQYF.

V is TRBV19 and J is TRBJ2-2; perhaps TRBD2 as D (6 bases). The V end lost 2 bases, the J end lost 5 bases, and 12 bases lay between the germline ends. CDR1 is LNHDA, CDR2 SQIVND, per germline (reference sequence). The CDR3 is 15 residues long. The CDR3 is CASSILGGATGELFF. The CDR3 DNA is TGTGCCAGTAGTATACTCGGGGGTGCGACCGGGGAGCTGTTTTTT.

The chain carries TRBV10-2 and TRBJ2-7, with D maybe TRBD2 (7 bases). V lost 11 bases to trimming and J lost 5 bases, with 16 bases between them. CDR3 length equals 12 residues. Germline CDR1 is WSHSY and CDR2 is SAAADI. The DNA of the CDR3 is TGCGCCCTGGGGCGGGGGCAGGACGAGCAGTACTTC. The encoded protein is CALGRGQDEQYF.